This T cell receptor beta chain was recorded in a study of blood T cell repertoires in COVID-19. Method: immunoSEQ multiplex PCR; TCRdb's copy keeps in-frame clones and lacks some. The repertoire holds under 150,000 clones, with about 84% as singletons. There are 15 residues in the CDR3. The V gene's germline CDR1 is MDHEN and CDR2 SYDVKM. The V gene end was trimmed by 6 bases and the J gene end by 4 bases; junction bases not matched to a gene: 7. This TCR came from a man aged 55 to 69 with active or convalescent COVID-19. Sequencing input: peripheral blood. This sequence joins TRBV28 and TRBJ1-5; 9 bases fit TRBD1. The CDR3 region is CASSSQGARNQPQHF. The CDR3 DNA reads as TGTGCCAGCAGCTCACAGGGGGCAAGGAATCAGCCCCAGCATTTT.